One and the same sample provided the 10 T cell receptor beta chains below, sequenced in a study of ipilimumab plus nivolumab after autologous stem cell transplantation. Only in-frame clones appear in the TCRdb table, and some are missing; sequencing was by immunoSEQ multiplex PCR. The sample holds some 17,000 clones; around four fifths are singletons and the top ten take approximately 10%. Sample: PBMCs, taken in a trial of ipilimumab plus nivolumab as post-transplant consolidation. These receptors were obtained from a male donor with diffuse large B-cell lymphoma.

This clone is categorized as medium-sized (0.01 to 0.1%). The chain joins TRBV7-6 to TRBJ2-7; D not resolved. The V gene lost 4 bases and the J gene lost 0 bases, with 7 bases spanning the gap. Germline V gene sequence: CDR1 SGHVS, CDR2 FNYEAQ. The CDR3 loop spans 13 amino acids. The CDR3 nucleotides read TGTGCCAGCAGCTATCTAGACTCCTACGAGCAGTACTTC. Translating it yields CASSYLDSYEQYF.

The chain uses TRBV30 and TRBJ1-1; D is uncertain. CDR1 is GTSNPN, CDR2 SVGIG, per germline (reference sequence). With 5 bases removed from V and 8 bases from J, the gap between germline ends came to 12 bases. There are 11 residues in the CDR3. CDR3 DNA sequence: TGTGCCTGGGCCTCAATCCAAGAAGCTTTCTTT. Its protein product is CAWASIQEAFF. The whole variable domain, filled in from reference TRBV30 and TRBJ1-1, reads SQTIHQWPATLVQPVGSPLSLECTVEGTSNPNLYWYRQAAGRGLQLLFYSVGIGQISSEVPQNLSASRPQDRQFILSSKKLLLSDSGFYLCAWASIQEAFFGQGTRLTVV.

This chain links TRBV6-5 with TRBJ1-3, with D unresolved. The V gene's germline CDR1 is MNHEY and CDR2 SVGAGI. V lost 0 bases to trimming and J lost 4 bases, with 10 bases between them. This CDR3 region has 15 residues. CDR3 residues: CASSYSRMGGNTIYF. The CDR3 DNA reads TGTGCCAGCAGTTACTCGAGAATGGGCGGAAACACCATATATTTT.

Notes on this clone: At one boundary the junction diverges from the germline segment, which might be a read error. The chain employs TRBV6-5 and TRBJ1-5; D is uncertain. This CDR3 contains 16 residues. Per germline, CDR1 MNHEY and CDR2 SVGAGI. The CDR3 sequence: CAGSYSIYDSNQPQHF. CDR3 DNA: TGTGCCGGCAGTTACTCGATTTACGACAGCAATCAGCCCCAGCATTTT.

The chain couples TRBV5-1 to TRBJ2-5; the match to TRBD2 covers 10 bases. The CDR3 runs 15 residues. V lost 1 base and J lost 2; bases outside the gene matches: 2. The V gene's germline CDR1 is SGHRS and CDR2 YFSETQ. This chain's CDR3 is CASSLRTSGQETQYF. CDR3 in DNA: TGCGCCAGCAGCTTGCGGACTAGCGGACAAGAGACCCAGTACTTC.

The rearrangement links TRBV7-2 to TRBJ1-2; the D gene is possibly TRBD1 (5 bases). Germline values: CDR1 SGHTA, CDR2 FQGNSA. Trimming left V 6 bases short and J 7 bases short, with 15 bases between. The CDR3 spans 13 residues. The CDR3 sequence: CASRLWRDSGYTF. The CDR3 region has the DNA TGTGCCAGCAGATTATGGAGGGACTCTGGCTACACCTTC.

The CDR3 DNA follows: TGTGCCAGCAGCCAAGAGGGTTGGAGGGGTCCAACCTCCTACGAGCAGTACTTC. Translated, it gives CASSQEGWRGPTSYEQYF. The rearrangement links TRBV14 to TRBJ2-7; D perhaps matches TRBD2 (6 bases). V lost 0 bases to trimming and J lost 0 bases, with 18 bases between them. This CDR3 region has 18 residues. Germline V gives CDR1 SGHDN, CDR2 FVKESK.

This sequence joins TRBV27 and TRBJ2-1, with a weak D call TRBD2 (5 bases). V was clipped by 5 bases and J by 3 bases, with 14 bases between them. CDR3 size: 15 residues. The germline CDR1 and CDR2 sequences are MNHEY and SMNVEV (reference sequence). CDR3 in amino acids: CASSPSPGNYNEQFF. The DNA of the CDR3 is TGTGCCAGCAGTCCGTCCCCGGGGAACTACAATGAGCAGTTCTTC.

V usage is TRBV20-1 and J usage is TRBJ2-5; no reliable D call. Trimming shortened V by 5 bases and J by 5 bases, and 6 bases separated the two germline ends. The germline CDR1 and CDR2 sequences are DFQATT and SNEGSKA (reference sequence). This CDR3 contains 10 residues. CDR3 in DNA: TGCAGTGCTGCATGGGAGACCCAGTACTTC. Protein: CSAAWETQYF.

V is TRBV7-8 and J is TRBJ2-3; the D is unclear. Trimming took 4 bases from V and 0 from J, leaving 5 bases between them. Germline lookup yields CDR1 SGHVS and CDR2 FQNEAQ. The CDR3 contains 13 residues. The CDR3 loop reads CASSWASTDTQYF. CDR3 DNA: TGTGCCAGCAGCTGGGCCAGCACAGATACGCAGTATTTT.